Only a few counts were recorded for the clone carrying this T cell receptor beta chain. Its antigen remains unknown. Clones were sequenced by immunoSEQ multiplex PCR, and TCRdb holds only the in-frame ones, with some missing. Counted here are 300,000 to 400,000 clones, roughly 71% occurring once; the ten biggest clones make up 6.3%. The entry originates in a study of cytotoxic CD8 clonotypes in ibrutinib-treated CLL. Study-level information: IGHV unmutated under 18; relapsed/refractory more than ten; treatment-naive some 16. Recorded responses included about 25 partial and 2 complete; following median roughly 70 months, roughly 15 stayed remitted and roughly twelve progressed.

Study results and caveats: The study found public clonotypes uncommon, contracting or stable on treatment. At baseline, clonality was higher than in age-matched healthy donors and correlated with CD8+ counts.

The sequencing here drew on PBMCs, taken after 36 months of ibrutinib treatment. This TCR derives from a human donor with chronic lymphocytic leukemia.

CDR3 nucleotide sequence: TGCGCCAGCAGCTTGATACAGGGGGAAGGAATGGACGAGCAGTACTTC. Translated, it gives CASSLIQGEGMDEQYF. V usage is TRBV5-1 and J usage is TRBJ2-7; 8 bases align to TRBD1. Per germline, CDR1 SGHRS and CDR2 YFSETQ. V was pared by 1 base and J by 5 bases, with 11 bases of the junction left unmatched. The CDR3 has 16 amino acids.